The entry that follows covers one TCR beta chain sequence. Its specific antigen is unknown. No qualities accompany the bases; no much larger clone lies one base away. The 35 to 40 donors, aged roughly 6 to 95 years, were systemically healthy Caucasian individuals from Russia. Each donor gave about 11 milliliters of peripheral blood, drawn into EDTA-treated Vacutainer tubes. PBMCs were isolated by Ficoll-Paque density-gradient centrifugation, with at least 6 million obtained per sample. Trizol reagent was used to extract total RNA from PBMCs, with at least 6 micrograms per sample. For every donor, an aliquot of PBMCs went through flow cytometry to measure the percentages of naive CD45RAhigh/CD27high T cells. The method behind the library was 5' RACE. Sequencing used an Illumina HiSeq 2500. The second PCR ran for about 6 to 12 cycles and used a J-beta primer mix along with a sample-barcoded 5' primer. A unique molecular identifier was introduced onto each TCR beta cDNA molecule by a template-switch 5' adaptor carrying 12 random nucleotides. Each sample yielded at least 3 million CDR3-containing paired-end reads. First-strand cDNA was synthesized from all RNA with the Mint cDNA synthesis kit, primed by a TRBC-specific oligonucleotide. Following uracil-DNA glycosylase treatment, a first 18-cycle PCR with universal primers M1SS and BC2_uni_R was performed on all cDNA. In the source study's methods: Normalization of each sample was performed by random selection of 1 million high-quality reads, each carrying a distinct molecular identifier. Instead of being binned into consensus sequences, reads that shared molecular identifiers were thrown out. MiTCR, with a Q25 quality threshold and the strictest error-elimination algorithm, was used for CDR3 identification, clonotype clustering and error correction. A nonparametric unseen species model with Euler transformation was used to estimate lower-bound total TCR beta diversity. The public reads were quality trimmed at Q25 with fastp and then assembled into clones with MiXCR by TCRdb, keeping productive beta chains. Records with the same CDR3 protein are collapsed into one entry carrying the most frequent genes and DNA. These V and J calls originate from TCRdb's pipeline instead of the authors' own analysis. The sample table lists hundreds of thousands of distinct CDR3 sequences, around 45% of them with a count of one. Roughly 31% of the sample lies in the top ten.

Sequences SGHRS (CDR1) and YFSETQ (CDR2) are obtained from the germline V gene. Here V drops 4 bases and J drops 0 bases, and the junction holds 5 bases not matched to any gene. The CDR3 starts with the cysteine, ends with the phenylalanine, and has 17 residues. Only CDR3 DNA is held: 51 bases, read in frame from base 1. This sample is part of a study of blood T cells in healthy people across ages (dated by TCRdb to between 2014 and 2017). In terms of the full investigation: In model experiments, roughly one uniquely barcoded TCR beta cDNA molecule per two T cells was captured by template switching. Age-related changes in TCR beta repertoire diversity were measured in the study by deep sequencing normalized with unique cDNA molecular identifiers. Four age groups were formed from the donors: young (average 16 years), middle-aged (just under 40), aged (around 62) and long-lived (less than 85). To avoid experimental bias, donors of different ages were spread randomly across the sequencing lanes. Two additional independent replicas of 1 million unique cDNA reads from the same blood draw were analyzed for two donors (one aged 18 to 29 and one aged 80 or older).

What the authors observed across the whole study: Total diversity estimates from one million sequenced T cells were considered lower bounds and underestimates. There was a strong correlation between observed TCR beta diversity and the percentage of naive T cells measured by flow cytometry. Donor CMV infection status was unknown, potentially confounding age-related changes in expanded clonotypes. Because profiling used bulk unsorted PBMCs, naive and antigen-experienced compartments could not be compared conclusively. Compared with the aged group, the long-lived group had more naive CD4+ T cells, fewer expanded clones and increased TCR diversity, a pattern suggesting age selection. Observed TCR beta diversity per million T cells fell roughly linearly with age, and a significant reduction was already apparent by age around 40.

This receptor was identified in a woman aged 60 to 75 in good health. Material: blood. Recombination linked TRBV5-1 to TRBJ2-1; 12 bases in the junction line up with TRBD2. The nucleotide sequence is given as TGCGCCAGCAGCACTCTAGCGGGAGGGAGCTCCTACAATGAGCAGTTCTTC. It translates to CASSTLAGGSSYNEQFF.